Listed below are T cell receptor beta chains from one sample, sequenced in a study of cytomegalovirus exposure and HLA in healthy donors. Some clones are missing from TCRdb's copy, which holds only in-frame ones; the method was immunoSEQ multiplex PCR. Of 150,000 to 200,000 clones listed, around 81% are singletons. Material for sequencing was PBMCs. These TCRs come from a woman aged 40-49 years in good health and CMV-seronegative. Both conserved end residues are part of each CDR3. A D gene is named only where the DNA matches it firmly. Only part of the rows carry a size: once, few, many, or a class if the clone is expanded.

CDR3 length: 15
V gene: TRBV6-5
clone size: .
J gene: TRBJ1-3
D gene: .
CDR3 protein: CASSYSWGAGNTIYF
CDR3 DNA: TGTGCCAGCAGTTACTCGTGGGGGGCTGGAAACACCATATATTTT

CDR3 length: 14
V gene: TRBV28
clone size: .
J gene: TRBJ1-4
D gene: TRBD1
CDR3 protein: CASSSGQGGEKLFF
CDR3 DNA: TGTGCCAGCAGTTCGGGACAGGGAGGGGAAAAACTGTTTTTT

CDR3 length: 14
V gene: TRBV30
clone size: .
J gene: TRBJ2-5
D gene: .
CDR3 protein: CAWTGSGGRETQYF
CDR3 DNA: TGTGCCTGGACGGGTAGCGGAGGTCGGGAGACCCAGTACTTC

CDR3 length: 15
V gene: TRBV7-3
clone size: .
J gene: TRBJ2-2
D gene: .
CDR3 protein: CASSSGGQATGELFF
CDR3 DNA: TGTGCCAGCAGCTCAGGAGGGCAGGCCACCGGGGAGCTGTTTTTT

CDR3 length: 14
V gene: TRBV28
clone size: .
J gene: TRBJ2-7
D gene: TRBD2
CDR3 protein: CASSLKWEGYEQYF
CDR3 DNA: TGTGCCAGCAGTTTAAAGTGGGAGGGTTACGAGCAGTACTTC

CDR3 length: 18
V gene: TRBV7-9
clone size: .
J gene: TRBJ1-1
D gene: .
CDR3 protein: CASSPWGVGIVENTEAFF
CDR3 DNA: TGTGCCAGCAGCCCATGGGGGGTGGGTATTGTTGAGAACACTGAAGCTTTCTTT

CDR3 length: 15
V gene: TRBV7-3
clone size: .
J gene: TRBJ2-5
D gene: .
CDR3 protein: CASSLTSATGETQYF
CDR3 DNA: TGTGCCAGCAGCTTAACGTCGGCGACGGGGGAGACCCAGTACTTC

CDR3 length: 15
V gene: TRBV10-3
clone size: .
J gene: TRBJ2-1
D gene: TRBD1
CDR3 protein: CAIKEGRDRVNEQFF
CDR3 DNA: TGTGCCATCAAAGAGGGGCGGGACAGGGTCAATGAGCAGTTCTTC

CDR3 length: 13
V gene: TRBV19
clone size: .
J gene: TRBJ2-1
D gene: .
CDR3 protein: CASSIEGGFEQFF
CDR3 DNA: TGTGCCAGTAGTATTGAGGGCGGGTTTGAGCAGTTCTTC

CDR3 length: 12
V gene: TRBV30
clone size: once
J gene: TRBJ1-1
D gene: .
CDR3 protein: CAWSVNEGEAFF
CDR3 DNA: TGTGCCTGGAGTGTAAATGAGGGTGAAGCTTTCTTT

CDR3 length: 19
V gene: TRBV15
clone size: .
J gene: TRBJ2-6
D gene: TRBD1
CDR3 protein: CATSPQRDRGPPGANVLTF
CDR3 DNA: TGTGCCACCAGCCCCCAGCGGGACAGGGGGCCTCCTGGGGCCAACGTCCTGACTTTC

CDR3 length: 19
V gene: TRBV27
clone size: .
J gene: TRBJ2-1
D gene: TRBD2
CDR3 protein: CASSPRTPGTSGTNNEQFF
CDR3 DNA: TGTGCCAGCAGTCCTAGAACTCCCGGGACTAGCGGAACCAACAATGAGCAGTTCTTC

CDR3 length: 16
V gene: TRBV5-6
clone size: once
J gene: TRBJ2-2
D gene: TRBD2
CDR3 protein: CASSLGGDYYTGELFF
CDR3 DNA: TGTGCCAGCAGCTTGGGGGGGGACTACTACACCGGGGAGCTGTTTTTT

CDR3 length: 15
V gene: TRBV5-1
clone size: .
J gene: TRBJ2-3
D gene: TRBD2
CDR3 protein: CASSITSGSTDTQYF
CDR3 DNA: TGCGCCAGCAGCATAACTAGCGGGAGCACAGATACGCAGTATTTT

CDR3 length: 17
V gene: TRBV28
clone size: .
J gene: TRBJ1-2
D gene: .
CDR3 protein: CASSFAPVIGQNYGYTF
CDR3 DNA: TGTGCCAGCAGTTTTGCCCCAGTCATAGGACAGAACTATGGCTACACCTTC

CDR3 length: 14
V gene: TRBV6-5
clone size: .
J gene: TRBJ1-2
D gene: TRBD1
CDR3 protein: CASSSSTGEHGYTF
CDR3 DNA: TGTGCCAGCAGTTCCTCGACAGGGGAGCATGGCTACACCTTC

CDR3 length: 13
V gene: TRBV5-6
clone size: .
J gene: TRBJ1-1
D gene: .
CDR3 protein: CASSLLLNTEAFF
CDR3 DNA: TGTGCCAGCAGCTTGCTCCTTAACACTGAAGCTTTCTTT

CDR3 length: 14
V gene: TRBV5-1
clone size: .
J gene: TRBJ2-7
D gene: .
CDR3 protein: CASSLGGVSYEQYF
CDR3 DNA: TGCGCCAGCAGCTTGGGCGGGGTCTCCTACGAGCAGTACTTC

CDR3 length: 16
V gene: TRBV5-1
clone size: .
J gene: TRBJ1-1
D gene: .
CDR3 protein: CASTPSAGGAVTEAFF
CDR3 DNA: TGCGCCAGCACCCCATCTGCGGGGGGGGCGGTCACTGAAGCTTTCTTT

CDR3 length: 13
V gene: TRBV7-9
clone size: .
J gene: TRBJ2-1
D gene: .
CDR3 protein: CASSLINYNEQFF
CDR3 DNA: TGTGCCAGCAGCTTAATTAACTACAATGAGCAGTTCTTC

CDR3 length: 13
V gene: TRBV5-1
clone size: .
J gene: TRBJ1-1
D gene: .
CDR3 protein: CASSLGGTGEAFF
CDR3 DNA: TGCGCCAGCAGCTTAGGGGGAACGGGTGAAGCTTTCTTT

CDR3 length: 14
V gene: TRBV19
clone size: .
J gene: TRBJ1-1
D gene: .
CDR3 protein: CASSPRRGNTEAFF
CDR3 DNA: TGTGCCAGTAGTCCTAGGAGGGGAAACACTGAAGCTTTCTTT

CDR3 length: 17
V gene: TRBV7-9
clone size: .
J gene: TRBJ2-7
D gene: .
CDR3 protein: CASSLASLLGLYGEQYF
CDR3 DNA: TGTGCCAGCAGCTTAGCCAGCCTCTTGGGCCTCTACGGCGAGCAGTACTTC

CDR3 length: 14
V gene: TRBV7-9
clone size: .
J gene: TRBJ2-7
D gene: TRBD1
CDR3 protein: CASSSGTGIYEQYF
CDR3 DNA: TGTGCCAGCAGCTCCGGGACAGGGATTTACGAGCAGTACTTC

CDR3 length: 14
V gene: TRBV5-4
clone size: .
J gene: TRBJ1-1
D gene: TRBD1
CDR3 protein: CASNEGQGNTEAFF
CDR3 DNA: TGTGCCAGCAACGAAGGACAGGGGAACACTGAAGCTTTCTTT

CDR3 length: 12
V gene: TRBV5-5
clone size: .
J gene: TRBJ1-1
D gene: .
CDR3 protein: CASSDSREEAFF
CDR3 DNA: TGTGCCAGCAGCGATTCCCGGGAGGAAGCTTTCTTT

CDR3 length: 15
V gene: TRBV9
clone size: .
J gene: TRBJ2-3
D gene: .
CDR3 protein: CASSVTGQEPDTQYF
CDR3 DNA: TGTGCCAGCAGCGTTACAGGGCAAGAACCAGATACGCAGTATTTT

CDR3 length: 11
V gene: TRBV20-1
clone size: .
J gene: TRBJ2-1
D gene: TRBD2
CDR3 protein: CSARGGPLQFF
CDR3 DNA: TGCAGTGCTAGGGGAGGGCCCCTCCAGTTCTTC

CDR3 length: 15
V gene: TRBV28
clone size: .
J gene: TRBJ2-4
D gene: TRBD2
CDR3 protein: CASSSGTSGKNIQYF
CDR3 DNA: TGTGCCAGCAGCTCCGGGACTAGCGGCAAAAACATTCAGTACTTC

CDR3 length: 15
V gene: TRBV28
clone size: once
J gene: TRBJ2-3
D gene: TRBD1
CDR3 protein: CASSLGTGASGTQYF
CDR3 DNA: TGTGCCAGCAGTTTGGGGACAGGGGCAAGCGGTACGCAGTATTTT

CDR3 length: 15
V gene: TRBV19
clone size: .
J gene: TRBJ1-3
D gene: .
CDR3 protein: CASSQTGSSGNTIYF
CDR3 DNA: TGTGCCAGTAGCCAAACAGGGAGCTCTGGAAACACCATATATTTT

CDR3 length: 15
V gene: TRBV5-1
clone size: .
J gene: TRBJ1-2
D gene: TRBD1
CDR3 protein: CASSLEYGDRGTIAF
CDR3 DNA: TGCGCCAGCAGCTTGGAGTATGGGGACAGGGGCACTATTGCCTTC

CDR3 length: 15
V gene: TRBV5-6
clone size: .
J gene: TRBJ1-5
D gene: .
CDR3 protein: CASSRLGPGNQPQHF
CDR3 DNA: TGTGCCAGCAGCCGCTTGGGGCCGGGCAATCAGCCCCAGCATTTT

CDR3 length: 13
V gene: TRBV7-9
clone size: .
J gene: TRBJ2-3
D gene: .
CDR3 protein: CASSLAEADTQYF
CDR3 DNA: TGTGCCAGCAGCTTAGCAGAGGCAGATACGCAGTATTTT

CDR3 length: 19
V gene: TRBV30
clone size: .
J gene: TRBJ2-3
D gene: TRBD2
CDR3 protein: CAIHPGTSGRGVSTDTQYF
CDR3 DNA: TGTGCCATCCACCCCGGGACTAGCGGGAGAGGGGTCAGTACGGATACGCAGTATTTT

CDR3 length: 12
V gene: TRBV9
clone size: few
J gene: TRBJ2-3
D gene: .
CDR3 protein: CASTRDTDTQYF
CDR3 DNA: TGTGCCAGCACCAGGGATACAGATACGCAGTATTTT

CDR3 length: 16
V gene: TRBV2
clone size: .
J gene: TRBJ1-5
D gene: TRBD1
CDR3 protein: CASSPYGMAGGQPQHF
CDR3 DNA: TGTGCCAGCAGTCCTTATGGTATGGCAGGGGGTCAGCCCCAGCATTTT

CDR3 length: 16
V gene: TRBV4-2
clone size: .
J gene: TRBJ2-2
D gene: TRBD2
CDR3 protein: CASSQVVGLATGELFF
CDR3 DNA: TGTGCCAGCAGCCAAGTGGTGGGACTAGCGACCGGGGAGCTGTTTTTT

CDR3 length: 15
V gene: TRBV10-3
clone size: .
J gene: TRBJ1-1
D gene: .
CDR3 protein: CAISESNSRGTEAFF
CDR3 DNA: TGTGCCATCAGTGAGTCGAACAGCCGAGGGACTGAAGCTTTCTTT

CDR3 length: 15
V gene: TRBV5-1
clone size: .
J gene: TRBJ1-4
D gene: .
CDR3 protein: CASSLGQATNEKLFF
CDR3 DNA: TGCGCCAGCAGCTTGGGGCAGGCAACTAATGAAAAACTGTTTTTT

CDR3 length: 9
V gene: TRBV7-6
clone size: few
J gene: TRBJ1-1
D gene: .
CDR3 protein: CASSPTTFF
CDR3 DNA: TGTGCCAGCAGCCCGACAACTTTCTTT

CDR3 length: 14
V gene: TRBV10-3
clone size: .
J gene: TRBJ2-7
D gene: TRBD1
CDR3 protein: CAISAGQTYYEQYF
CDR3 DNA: TGTGCCATCAGTGCGGGACAGACCTACTACGAGCAGTACTTC

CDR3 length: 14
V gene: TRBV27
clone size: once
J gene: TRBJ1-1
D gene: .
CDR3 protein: CASSFAGTNTEAFF
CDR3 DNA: TGTGCCAGCAGTTTTGCAGGCACGAACACTGAAGCTTTCTTT

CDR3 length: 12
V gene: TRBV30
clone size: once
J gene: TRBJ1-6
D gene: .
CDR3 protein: CAWSAGGPPLHF
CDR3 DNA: TGTGCCTGGAGTGCCGGAGGGCCACCCCTCCACTTT

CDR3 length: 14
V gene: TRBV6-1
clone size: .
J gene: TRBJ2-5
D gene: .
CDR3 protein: CASSSVSLRETQYF
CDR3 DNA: TGTGCCAGCAGTTCGGTCTCACTGAGAGAGACCCAGTACTTC

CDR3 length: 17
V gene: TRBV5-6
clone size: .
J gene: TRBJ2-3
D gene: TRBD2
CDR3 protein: CASSLDWRERSTDTQYF
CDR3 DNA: TGTGCCAGCAGCTTGGATTGGCGGGAGCGTAGCACAGATACGCAGTATTTT

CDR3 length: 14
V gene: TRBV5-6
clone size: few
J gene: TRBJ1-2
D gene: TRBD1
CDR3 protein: CASRGIRGSYGYTF
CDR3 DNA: TGTGCCAGCAGGGGGATCAGGGGGTCCTATGGCTACACCTTC

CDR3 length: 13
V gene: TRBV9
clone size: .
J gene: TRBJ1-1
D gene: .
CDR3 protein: CASSVAQNTEAFF
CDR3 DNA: TGTGCCAGCAGCGTAGCACAGAACACTGAAGCTTTCTTT

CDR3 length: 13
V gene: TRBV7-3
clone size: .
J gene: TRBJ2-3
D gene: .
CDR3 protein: CASSSSSGDTQYF
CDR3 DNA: TGTGCCAGCAGCTCGTCTTCCGGAGATACGCAGTATTTT

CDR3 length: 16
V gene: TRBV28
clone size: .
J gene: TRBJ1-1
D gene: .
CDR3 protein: CASSSLDRGINTEAFF
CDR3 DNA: TGTGCCAGCAGTTCCTTAGACCGGGGAATAAACACTGAAGCTTTCTTT

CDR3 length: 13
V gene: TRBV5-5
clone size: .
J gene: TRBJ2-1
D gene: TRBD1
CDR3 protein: CASSTPQGNEQFF
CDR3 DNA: TGTGCCAGCAGCACACCACAGGGGAATGAGCAGTTCTTC

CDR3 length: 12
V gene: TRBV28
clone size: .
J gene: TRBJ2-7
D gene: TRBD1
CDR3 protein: CASTRGRDEQYF
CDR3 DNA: TGTGCCAGCACAAGGGGGCGGGACGAGCAGTACTTC

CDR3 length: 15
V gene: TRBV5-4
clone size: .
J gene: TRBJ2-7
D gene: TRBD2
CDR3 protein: CASSLEGGRAGEQYF
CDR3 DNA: TGTGCCAGCAGCTTGGAAGGCGGGAGGGCCGGGGAGCAGTACTTC

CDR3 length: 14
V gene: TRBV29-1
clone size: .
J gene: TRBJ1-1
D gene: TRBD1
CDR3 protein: CSAPSTGQNTEAFF
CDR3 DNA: TGCAGCGCCCCCTCGACAGGGCAGAACACTGAAGCTTTCTTT

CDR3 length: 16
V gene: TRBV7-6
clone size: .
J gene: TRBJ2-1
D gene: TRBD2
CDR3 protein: CASSFLLAGGNNEQFF
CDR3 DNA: TGTGCCAGCAGCTTCTTACTAGCGGGAGGCAACAATGAGCAGTTCTTC

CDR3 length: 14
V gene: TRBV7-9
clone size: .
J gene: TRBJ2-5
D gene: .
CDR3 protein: CASSSHQGSETQYF
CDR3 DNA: TGTGCCAGCAGCTCACATCAGGGTTCGGAGACCCAGTACTTC

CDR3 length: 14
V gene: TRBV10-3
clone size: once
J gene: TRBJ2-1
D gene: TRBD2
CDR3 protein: CAITSSGSDNEQFF
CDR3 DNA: TGTGCCATTACCTCTAGCGGGAGCGACAATGAGCAGTTCTTC

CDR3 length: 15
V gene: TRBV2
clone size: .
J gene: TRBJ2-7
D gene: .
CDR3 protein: CASIGGRGATYEQYF
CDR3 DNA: TGTGCCAGCATAGGAGGGCGGGGTGCGACCTACGAGCAGTACTTC

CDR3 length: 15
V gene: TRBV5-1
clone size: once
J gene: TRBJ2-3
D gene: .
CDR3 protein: CASSPGLGSTDTQYF
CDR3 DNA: TGCGCCAGCAGCCCCGGACTGGGGAGCACAGATACGCAGTATTTT

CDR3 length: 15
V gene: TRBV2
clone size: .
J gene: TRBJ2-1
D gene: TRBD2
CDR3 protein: CASRGRTSEYNEQFF
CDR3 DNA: TGTGCCAGCAGAGGTCGGACTAGCGAATACAATGAGCAGTTCTTC